The rows below give T cell receptor beta chains drawn from one sample of a study of beta chain features in type 1 diabetes. Data came from immunoSEQ multiplex PCR; TCRdb stores just in-frame clones and leaves some out. Among around 26,000 clones listed, around 68% were seen once. Sample: stem cell memory CD4+ T cells from blood. These receptors originate from a middle-aged woman with type 1 diabetes. Both conserved end residues are part of each CDR3. D genes are given only for firm matches. A row's size may be missing; if present it is once, few, many or a size class.

NA,TRBV10-3,15,TRBJ1-1,NA,TGTGCCATCAGTGAGTCGGGGCGTCAGGGAGGAGAAGCTTTCTTT,CAISESGRQGGEAFF
NA,TRBV5-1,14,TRBJ1-4,NA,TGCGCCAGCAGCTTGACAGGGAGGGATGAAAAACTGTTTTTT,CASSLTGRDEKLFF
few,TRBV7-2,14,TRBJ1-2,NA,TGTGCCAGCAGCTCTCCCGGGAGTAACTATGGCTACACCTTC,CASSSPGSNYGYTF
few,TRBV7-9,13,TRBJ1-2,TRBD1,TGTGCCAGCAGCATCCGGGACAGCTATGGCTACACCTTC,CASSIRDSYGYTF
once,TRBV5-5,14,TRBJ1-4,NA,TGTGCCAGCAGCATCGAACAGGGTAGCGAAAAACTGTTTTTT,CASSIEQGSEKLFF
few,TRBV29-1,12,TRBJ2-7,TRBD1,TGCAGCGTTGTTCGGGACAGCTACGAGCAGTACTTC,CSVVRDSYEQYF
NA,TRBV10-3,14,TRBJ2-7,TRBD2,TGTGCCATCAGTGGGACTAGCGGGTCCTACGAGCAGTACTTC,CAISGTSGSYEQYF
NA,TRBV7-3,14,TRBJ2-3,TRBD1,TGTGCCAGCAGCAGGGACAGGGGCGCAGATACGCAGTATTTT,CASSRDRGADTQYF
NA,TRBV19,16,TRBJ2-5,NA,TGTGCCAGTAGTATAAATTCCGGAGAGGGTCAAGAGACCCAGTACTTC,CASSINSGEGQETQYF
NA,TRBV19,17,TRBJ2-1,NA,TGTGCCAGTAGTAACCGAAACTACCCAGCTACCCTGGATGAGCAGTTCTTC,CASSNRNYPATLDEQFF
NA,TRBV4-1,16,TRBJ2-1,TRBD2,TGCGCCAGCAGCCAAGATAGGCTAGCGGGGGGGAATGAGCAGTTCTTC,CASSQDRLAGGNEQFF
NA,TRBV9,13,TRBJ2-2,NA,TGTGCCAGCAGCTTTACTAGCTTGGGGGAGCTGTTTTTT,CASSFTSLGELFF
NA,TRBV5-4,14,TRBJ1-2,TRBD1,TGTGCCAGCAGCGCCGACAGGGATAACTATGGCTACACCTTC,CASSADRDNYGYTF